These 21 T cell receptor beta chains were all obtained from the same sample, sequenced in a study of blood T cell repertoires in COVID-19. The repertoire was sequenced with immunoSEQ multiplex PCR; TCRdb's copy has only in-frame clones and lacks some. The table has roughly 70,000 clones, around 91% seen once. Sequencing was carried out using peripheral blood. Receptor source: a man over 45 with COVID-19, enrolled during active disease.

The V and J genes are TRBV5-1 and TRBJ2-2, with D maybe TRBD2 (5 bases). The V end lost 0 bases, the J end lost 1 base, and 7 bases lay between the germline ends. Per germline, CDR1 SGHRS and CDR2 YFSETQ. CDR3 length: 15 residues. The chain's CDR3 is CASSLVEVNTGELFF. The CDR3 nucleotides are TGCGCCAGCAGCTTGGTGGAGGTGAACACCGGGGAGCTGTTTTTT.

The chain joins TRBV7-3 to TRBJ1-2; 9 bases align to TRBD1. The CDR3 has 14 residues. The germline V gene encodes CDR1 SGHTA and CDR2 FQGTGA. V lost 5 bases, J lost 6 bases, and 7 bases stayed unmatched. CDR3 DNA sequence: TGTGCCAGCAGCCCCACAGGGGGCGAGGATGGCTACACCTTC. Its protein is CASSPTGGEDGYTF.

This chain uses TRBV11-2 with TRBJ1-4; perhaps TRBD1 as D (5 bases). V was cut by 5 bases and J by 11 bases, with 12 bases left in between. The CDR3 runs to 12 residues. Germline CDR1 reads SGHAT; CDR2 reads FQNNGV. CDR3 loop: CASSPGGGKLFF. The CDR3 bases are TGTGCCAGCAGCCCCGGGGGGGGGAAACTGTTTTTT. Drawing the rest from reference TRBV11-2 and TRBJ1-4, the complete variable domain is EAGVAQSPRYKIIEKRQSVAFWCNPISGHATLYWYQQILGQGPKLLIQFQNNGVVDDSQLPKDRFSAERLKGVDSTLKIQPAKLEDSAVYLCASSPGGGKLFFGSGTQLSVL.

This sequence joins TRBV30 and TRBJ1-5; TRBD1 aligns across 8 bases. V lost 4 bases to trimming and J lost 6 bases; unmatched junction nucleotides: 5. Germline CDR1 and CDR2: GTSNPN and SVGIG (reference sequence). CDR3 length equals 13 residues. This chain's CDR3 is CAWTPGGGQPQHF. In nucleotides, the CDR3 is TGTGCCTGGACCCCAGGGGGCGGTCAGCCCCAGCATTTT.

The chain has TRBV5-4 and TRBJ2-7, with a weak D call TRBD2 (6 bases). The CDR3 is 16 amino acids. V was pared by 2 bases and J by 6 bases, with 21 bases between. The V gene's germline CDR1 is SGHNT and CDR2 YYREEE (reference sequence). The CDR3 DNA is TGTGCCAGCAGCTTTGAGATGGAGGGGCTTTTTGCCGAGCAGTACTTC. Its translation: CASSFEMEGLFAEQYF.

This chain's CDR3 is CASRRQGLTNYGYTF. The CDR3 DNA reads TGTGCCAGTCGGCGACAGGGGCTCACTAACTATGGCTACACCTTC. J is TRBJ1-2 and V is TRBV19, with TRBD1 identical over 8 bases. This CDR3 has 15 residues. Trimming took 8 bases from V and 0 from J; bases not matched to a gene: 8. In germline, CDR1 is LNHDA, CDR2 SQIVND (reference sequence). The complete variable domain, with remaining parts taken from reference TRBV19 and TRBJ1-2, reads DGGITQSPKYLFRKEGQNVTLSCEQNLNHDAMYWYRQDPGQGLRLIYYSQIVNDFQKGDIAEGYSVSREKKESFPLTVTSAQKNPTAFYLCASRRQGLTNYGYTFGSGTRLTVV.

The CDR3 sequence is CASSPHSGGLAGGPSGANVLTF. CDR3 nucleotide sequence: TGTGCCAGCAGCCCCCACTCCGGGGGTTTAGCGGGAGGGCCTTCTGGGGCCAACGTCCTGACTTTC. V is TRBV9 and J is TRBJ2-6; 11 bases align to TRBD2. In germline, CDR1 is SGDLS, CDR2 YYNGEE. This CDR3 spans 22 amino acids. The trim removed 4 bases at V and 1 base at J, leaving 19 bases unmatched.

This clone was counted a single time. V usage is TRBV3-1 (or the pseudogene TRBV3-2) and J usage is TRBJ2-1, with TRBD2 as a possible D gene (6 bases). V was trimmed by 1 base and J by 9 bases, leaving 13 bases between them. CDR1 and CDR2 (germline): LGHDT, YNNKEL (reference sequence). The CDR3 runs 14 residues. This CDR3 reads CASSQGLDGGEQFF. The CDR3, as DNA: TGTGCCAGCAGCCAAGGACTAGATGGGGGTGAGCAGTTCTTC.

This chain connects TRBV6-5 to TRBJ1-1; D is possibly TRBD1 (5 bases). V lost 4 bases and J lost 7, with 13 bases in between. Germline V CDR1 and CDR2: MNHEY, SVGAGI. The CDR3 totals 13 residues. The CDR3 coding sequence is TGTGCCAGCAGTTTGCCTGACAGTAGTGAAGCTTTCTTT. The encoded protein is CASSLPDSSEAFF.

The CDR3 region has the DNA TGTGCCAGCAGCTTAGTGGGCAGGGGGGTAGAGACCCAGTACTTC. Its translation: CASSLVGRGVETQYF. V is TRBV7-2 and J is TRBJ2-5, with TRBD1 as a possible D gene (7 bases). Germline V lookup: CDR1 SGHTA, CDR2 FQGNSA. V lost 1 base, J lost 4 bases, and 13 bases lay in between. The CDR3 length is 15 residues. Full variable domain (remainder filled in from reference TRBV7-2 and TRBJ2-5): GAGVSQSPSNKVTEKGKDVELRCDPISGHTALYWYRQSLGQGLEFLIYFQGNSAPDKSGLPSDRFSAERTGGSVSTLTIQRTQQEDSAVYLCASSLVGRGVETQYFGPGTRLLVL.

The chain is built from TRBV2 and TRBJ2-6, with 9 bases fitting TRBD1. The CDR3 runs 20 residues. After removal of 4 bases from V and 3 bases from J, the junction contained 16 bases not matched to a gene. Germline V gene lookup returns CDR1 SNHLY and CDR2 FYNNEI. For the CDR3, the DNA is TGTGCCAGCAGTGCACTAACTTCGAGGACAGGGGATTTTGGGGCCAACGTCCTGACTTTC. This translates into CASSALTSRTGDFGANVLTF.

In its sample, this clone was seen a few times. The chain employs TRBV5-6 and TRBJ2-7; D possibly corresponds to TRBD2 (7 bases). The CDR3 totals 15 residues. CDR1 is SGHDT, CDR2 YYEEEE, per germline. V gave up 4 bases and J gave up 3 bases, with 17 bases separating them. The CDR3 region has the DNA TGTGCCAGCAGCCCTCTAGGGGGGGCTAGCTACGAGCAGTACTTC. Protein sequence: CASSPLGGASYEQYF.

The V and J genes are TRBV18 and TRBJ2-7; 9 bases line up with TRBD1. Germline V gene lookup returns CDR1 KGHSH and CDR2 LQKENI. J lost 5 bases, V lost 4 bases, and 6 bases had no gene match. The CDR3 is 14 residues long. CDR3 sequence: CASSRGQGRDEQYF. The DNA of the CDR3 is TGTGCCAGCTCACGGGGACAGGGAAGGGACGAGCAGTACTTC.

This sequence joins TRBV2 and TRBJ2-5, with unresolved D. Per the germline V gene, CDR1 is SNHLY and CDR2 is FYNNEI. Trimming took off 7 bases at V and 0 bases at J, with 9 bases between the two ends. This CDR3 is built from 13 residues. The CDR3 region is CASTQNNQETQYF. For the CDR3, the DNA is TGTGCCAGCACTCAGAATAACCAAGAGACCCAGTACTTC.

The chain couples TRBV5-1 to TRBJ2-3, with D maybe TRBD2 (6 bases). V lost 4 bases to trimming and J lost 0 bases, with 12 bases between them. Germline values: CDR1 SGHRS, CDR2 YFSETQ. This CDR3 spans 15 amino acids. The CDR3 loop is CASSPQAGSTDTQYF. The CDR3 region has the DNA TGCGCCAGCAGCCCACAAGCGGGTAGCACAGATACGCAGTATTTT.

V is TRBV6-4 and J is TRBJ2-7, with 7 nucleotides matching TRBD1. V was pared by 6 bases and J by 0 bases, with 5 bases of the junction left unmatched. CDR3 length: 14 amino acids. Germline CDR1 and CDR2: MRHNA and SNTAGT. CDR3 coding DNA: TGTGCCAGCAGCGCCCAGGGGGACTCCTACGAGCAGTACTTC. Translated: CASSAQGDSYEQYF.

This clone was detected once. V usage is TRBV11-2 and J usage is TRBJ2-1, with unresolved D. Germline V gives CDR1 SGHAT, CDR2 FQNNGV. The V and J ends lost 5 bases and 2 bases respectively, with 13 bases between them. The CDR3 sequence is 15 residues long. The CDR3 loop is CASSPTLSPYNEQFF. The DNA for the CDR3 is TGTGCCAGCAGCCCGACTCTGAGCCCCTACAATGAGCAGTTCTTC.

This chain connects TRBV2 to TRBJ2-7; the match to TRBD1 covers 10 bases. V lost 7 bases, J lost 0 bases, and 3 bases stayed unmatched. CDR1 is SNHLY, CDR2 FYNNEI, per germline. This CDR3 is built from 14 residues. CDR3 sequence (DNA): TGTGCCAGCAAGACAGGGGGCGCCTCCTACGAGCAGTACTTC. Translation gives CASKTGGASYEQYF.

The rearrangement joins TRBV7-3 to TRBJ2-2; a weak D match, TRBD2 (6 bases). V was pared by 4 bases and J by 6 bases, with 21 bases between. The CDR3 runs 17 residues. CDR1 is SGHTA and CDR2 is FQGTGA in the germline V gene. CDR3 in DNA: TGTGCCAGCAGCTATAGCGGACGGCCGGCAACGGCCGGGGAGCTGTTTTTT. Translated, it gives CASSYSGRPATAGELFF.

This chain joins TRBV9 and TRBJ2-7; possibly TRBD1 for D (5 bases). CDR1 SGDLS and CDR2 YYNGEE come from the germline V gene. Deletions cut 4 bases from V and 4 bases from J, with 15 bases between. The CDR3 loop spans 14 amino acids. The CDR3 coding sequence is TGTGCCAGCAGCCCCCGACTGACAGCGTACGAGCAGTACTTC. Translating it yields CASSPRLTAYEQYF.

The chain combines TRBV7-9 with TRBJ1-6; no definite D call. The CDR3 consists of 13 residues. Per the germline V gene, CDR1 is SEHNR and CDR2 is FQNEAQ (reference sequence). Trimming cost V 5 bases and J 8 bases, with 10 bases left between them. The CDR3 sequence is CASSPWLDSPLHF. Here the CDR3 DNA reads TGTGCCAGCAGCCCTTGGCTGGATTCACCCCTCCACTTT.